This is a list of T cell receptor beta chains from one sample in a study of blood T cells in healthy people across ages. TCRdb re-called the 5' RACE reads through MiXCR, storing one row per CDR3 protein. The data show about 1 million distinct CDR3 sequences, with approximately 25% seen just once and less than 0.75% held by the top ten. The sample was also reused in another study, on T cells of mothers and their children.

What was sequenced was blood. The receptor source for this set is a girl aged 2 to 9 in good health. Each CDR3 is given with its conserved first and last residue. The order of the fields is V gene, J gene, D gene, clone size, CDR3 DNA, CDR3 protein. D genes are given only for firm matches. Some rows mark clone size as missing; the rest say once, few, many or name a class of expanded clone.

TRBV29-1	TRBJ2-1	NA	NA	TGCAGCGTTGAAACAGACGGGAGCTTCGTAAATGAGCAGTTCTTC	CSVETDGSFVNEQFF
TRBV7-9	TRBJ2-7	TRBD1	NA	TGTGCCAGCAGCTTAAAGGGGACAGGGAACTACGAGCAGTACTTC	CASSLKGTGNYEQYF
TRBV4-2	TRBJ2-5	TRBD2	few	TGTGCCAGCAGGGCCGGGGTAGCGGGGGGAGAGACCCAGTACTTC	CASRAGVAGGETQYF
TRBV7-2	TRBJ2-2	TRBD2	NA	TGTGCCAGCTCCGGGGGGGCGAACACCGGGGAGCTGTTTTTT	CASSGGANTGELFF
TRBV12-3/TRBV12-4	TRBJ2-1	NA	NA	TGTGCCAGCAGGCCAGGGACGTACAATGAGCAGTTCTTC	CASRPGTYNEQFF
TRBV7-2	TRBJ2-7	NA	few	TGTGCCAGCAGCTCCACGGGGGTCTCCGAGCAGTACTTC	CASSSTGVSEQYF
TRBV27	TRBJ2-1	NA	few	TGTGCCAGCAGTTTAATGTTGGGCAATGAGCAGTTCTTC	CASSLMLGNEQFF
TRBV4-1	TRBJ2-1	TRBD2	NA	TGCGCCAGCACTCGAGCGGGAGTGGACCTTAGCTCCTACAATGAGCAGTTCTTC	CASTRAGVDLSSYNEQFF
TRBV7-8	TRBJ1-2	NA	NA	TGTGCCAGCAGCCGGACAGAGGGCTTCTATGGCTACACCTTC	CASSRTEGFYGYTF
TRBV5-1	TRBJ1-1	NA	few	TGCGCCAGCAGGGAGGACACTGAAGCTTCCTTT	CASREDTEASF
TRBV20-1	TRBJ2-3	NA	NA	TGCAGTGCTTTTTCGGTTAGCGAGTTAGATACGCAGTATTTT	CSAFSVSELDTQYF
TRBV13	TRBJ2-7	NA	NA	TGTGCCAGCAGCCTTCGGTCCGGCGGCGAGCAGTACTTC	CASSLRSGGEQYF
TRBV7-2	TRBJ2-7	TRBD2	NA	TGTGCCAGCAGGGAGAGCGGGGGGCTCCCCGACGAGCAGTACTTC	CASRESGGLPDEQYF
TRBV5-1	TRBJ1-1	NA	few	TGCGCCAGCAGCCCAGGACGGATGGACACTGAAGCTTTCTTT	CASSPGRMDTEAFF
TRBV7-2	TRBJ2-1	TRBD2	NA	TGTGCCAGCAACCCAGTCGGGGCTAGCGGGAGGAAGGGGCAGTTCTTC	CASNPVGASGRKGQFF
TRBV24-1	TRBJ2-3	TRBD1	few	TGTGCCACCAGTGAGCCGGGACAGGGCACAGATACGCAGTATTTT	CATSEPGQGTDTQYF
TRBV5-6	TRBJ1-3	NA	NA	TGTGCCAGCAGCTTGATCTACGGAGCTGGAAACACCATATATTTT	CASSLIYGAGNTIYF
TRBV10-3	TRBJ2-2	NA	NA	TGTGCCATCAGTGAAAATCACGGGGAGCTGTTTTTT	CAISENHGELFF
TRBV27	TRBJ2-7	TRBD1	NA	TGTGCCAGCAGTGAACAGGGGTACTACGAGCAGTACTTC	CASSEQGYYEQYF
TRBV28	TRBJ2-1	TRBD2	few	TGTGCCAGCAGTGAGGGACTAGCGGATTACAATGAGCAGTTCTTC	CASSEGLADYNEQFF
TRBV25-1	TRBJ1-6	NA	few	TGTGCCAGCAGTGAATATTTTCAGACGGACCATAATTCACCCCTCCACTTT	CASSEYFQTDHNSPLHF
TRBV29-1	TRBJ1-1	NA	few	TGCAGCGTTGTGGGGGGTGACACTGAAGCTTTCTTT	CSVVGGDTEAFF